Sequencing of this T cell receptor beta chain was carried out in a study of blood T cell repertoires in COVID-19. As for the study in general: COVID-19 samples collected from the United States, Italy and Spain covered acute and convalescent phases. The analysed material was cDNA or gDNA that came from T cells, B-cell-depleted T cells, or PBMCs.

In the original workflow: Estimated nucleated cell counts came from reference gene primer amplification. Generated by immunoSEQ multiplex PCR, the TCRdb table keeps only in-frame clones and is missing some. The V and J calls and the clone size are those of that table, but D and trimming were determined from the DNA. The sample shows under 200,000 clones, 70% to 85% of them seen only once. With 5 bases clipped from V and 2 bases from J, the junction kept 6 bases outside the gene matches. CDR1 SGHTA and CDR2 FQGTGA come from the germline V gene. The CDR3 has 15 amino acids. This chain links TRBV7-3 with TRBJ1-2; 9 positions match TRBD1. The receptor's source is a woman of 80 years or more with acute or convalescent COVID-19. Sequenced: peripheral blood. DNA of the CDR3: TGTGCCAGCAGCCCCCGGGACAGGGTCAACTATGGCTACACCTTC. It translates to CASSPRDRVNYGYTF.